One and the same sample provided the 11 T cell receptor beta chains below, sequenced in a study of regulatory T cells in long-lasting Graves disease. Time point here: newly diagnosed GD, antithyroid drugs for less than 3 months. Scientists built the TCR library using RNA that was extracted from PBMCs. Sequencing libraries for TCR beta were prepared with iRepertoire HTBI primers and Arm-PCR of CDR3 regions. TCRdb ran MiXCR on the multiplex PCR reads and lists one entry per CDR3 protein. This table has approximately 210,000 distinct CDR3 sequences, around 16% appearing once. Specimen: peripheral blood mononuclear cells (PBMCs), collected at new diagnosis, from a patient treated with antithyroid drugs. These receptors were collected from a female donor with Graves disease.

This clonotype was picked up many times. CDR3 bases: TGTGCCAGCTCACCAGGCGATACTTCATCCTACGAGCAGTACTTC. Encoded protein: CASSPGDTSSYEQYF. The rearrangement uses TRBV18 and TRBJ2-7; D remains unclear. Deletions cut 2 bases from V and 1 base from J, with 12 bases between. This CDR3 contains 15 residues. Germline CDR1 KGHSH, CDR2 LQKENI.

In its sample, this clonotype was seen many times. The V and J genes are TRBV7-2 and TRBJ2-3; no clear D. The CDR3 extends over 15 amino acids. Germline V gene sequence: CDR1 SGHTA, CDR2 FQGNSA. V was trimmed by 0 bases and J by 1 base, leaving 8 bases between them. The CDR3 coding sequence is TGTGCCAGCAGCTTAGCGGCCCGGGGCACAGATACGCAGTATTTT. Translated: CASSLAARGTDTQYF.

Comment on this clonotype: A far bigger clonotype differs at one base, so this is likely a read error. V is TRBV11-2 and J is TRBJ2-5; 7 nucleotides align to TRBD1. The CDR3 totals 16 residues. The germline V gene has CDR1 SGHAT and CDR2 FQNNGV. The CDR3 here is CAGSPYGTEAKETQYF. In DNA form, the CDR3 reads TGTGCCGGCAGCCCCTACGGGACAGAGGCGAAAGAGACCCAGTACTTC.

This clonotype appeared a single time. The chain has TRBV4-3 and TRBJ2-1; 7 positions match TRBD2. Trimming took 1 base from V and 5 from J; bases not matched to a gene: 8. The length of the CDR3 is 16 residues. The germline V gene encodes CDR1 LGHNA and CDR2 YSLEER. This chain's CDR3 is CASSQVSGLADNEQFF. CDR3 coding DNA: TGCGCCAGCAGCCAAGTTTCCGGGCTAGCGGACAATGAGCAGTTCTTC.

This clonotype was detected ten times or more. CDR3 region: CASSGPLENYGYTF. The CDR3 bases are TGTGCCAGCAGCGGCCCTTTGGAGAACTATGGCTACACCTTC. J is TRBJ1-2 and V is TRBV7-9; D call uncertain. This CDR3 has 14 residues. CDR1 and CDR2 (germline): SEHNR, FQNEAQ (reference sequence). V was cut by 5 bases and J by 2 bases, with 12 bases left in between.

This clonotype has a count of ten or more. The chain combines TRBV27 with TRBJ2-1; D is uncertain. Germline CDR1 reads MNHEY; CDR2 reads SMNVEV (reference sequence). The CDR3 runs 13 residues. V shed 8 bases and J shed 0 bases, with 8 bases lying between them. The DNA for the CDR3 is TGTGCCAGCTCCTTGGCCTCCTACAATGAGCAGTTCTTC. This encodes CASSLASYNEQFF.

Notes on this clonotype: This could be a read error, since a much larger clone is one nucleotide away. This chain links TRBV30 with TRBJ2-5; 9 bases align to TRBD2. CDR3 size: 14 residues. Germline V gives CDR1 GTSNPN, CDR2 SVGIG (reference sequence). V was pared by 1 base and J by 5 bases, with 5 bases of the junction left unmatched. CDR3 in DNA: TGTGCCTGGAGTGATAGCGGGGGAGGTGAGACCCAGTACTTC. Its translation is CAWSDSGGGETQYF.

Many counts were recorded for this clonotype. The conserved phenylalanine or tryptophan normally closing the CDR3 is absent here, so this likely arose from a read error. The chain links TRBV19 to TRBJ1-1; no definite D call. Germline lookup yields CDR1 LNHDA and CDR2 SQIVND (reference sequence). Trimming took off 3 bases at V and 4 bases at J, with 9 bases between the two ends. This CDR3 comprises 13 residues. CDR3 amino acids: CASSMAASTEAFL. CDR3 sequence (DNA): TGTGCCAGTAGTATGGCAGCCTCCACTGAAGCTTTCCTT.

There are many counts of this clonotype. V usage is TRBV29-1 and J usage is TRBJ2-7, with 13 bases identical to TRBD2. V was pared by 7 bases and J by 2 bases, with 5 bases of the junction left unmatched. The CDR3 loop spans 14 amino acids. The germline V gene encodes CDR1 SQVTM and CDR2 ANQGSEA. This CDR3 reads CSAVTSGRPYEQYF. The CDR3 nucleotides read TGCAGCGCGGTGACTAGCGGGAGGCCCTACGAGCAGTACTTC.

This clonotype was found many times. The junction and the germline gene differ at one end; a read error may be behind it. The chain has TRBV3-1 and TRBJ2-5; D perhaps matches TRBD2 (6 bases). Germline V gene sequence: CDR1 LGHDT, CDR2 YNNKEL (reference sequence). There are 14 residues in the CDR3. Here the CDR3 DNA reads TGTGCCAGCAGACAAGATGGGACTCGAGAGACCCAGTACTTC. Protein: CASRQDGTRETQYF.

The rearrangement uses TRBV24-1 and TRBJ2-4; 7 bases map to TRBD1. V lost 3 bases to trimming and J lost 0 bases; unmatched junction nucleotides: 4. CDR1 is KGHDR, CDR2 SFDVKD, per germline. The CDR3 has 16 residues. For the CDR3, the DNA is TGTGCCACCAGTGATACAAGACAGGGAGCCAAAAACATTCAGTACTTC. Protein sequence: CATSDTRQGAKNIQYF.